This paragraph covers one T cell receptor (beta chain) sequence. V lost 0 bases, J lost 1 base, and 16 bases lay in between. Germline CDR1 reads MNHEY; CDR2 reads SVGEGT. This CDR3 has 18 amino acids. As to time point: persistent/refractory GD, antithyroid drugs over 5 years with positive TRAb. PBMC-derived RNA was used for the TCR library. It was by American Thyroid Association guidelines that Graves' disease was diagnosed. The data belong to a study of regulatory T cells in long-lasting Graves disease. Combining iRepertoire HTBI primers with Arm-PCR of CDR3 regions, the authors built TCR beta libraries. TCRdb fed the multiplex PCR reads into MiXCR, producing one record per CDR3 protein. The sample lists 400,000 to 500,000 distinct CDR3 sequences, over 20% occurring once.

This rearrangement joins TRBV6-2 or TRBV6-3 to TRBJ1-5; the D gene is possibly TRBD1 (5 bases). The material was peripheral blood mononuclear cells (PBMCs), obtained when the disease was refractory, from a patient treated with antithyroid drugs. This clonotype originated in a female donor with Graves disease. In DNA, the CDR3 is TGTGCCAGCAGTTACTCCTGGGCAGGGTCGAGGAGCAATCAGCCCCAGCATTTT. Protein sequence: CASSYSWAGSRSNQPQHF.